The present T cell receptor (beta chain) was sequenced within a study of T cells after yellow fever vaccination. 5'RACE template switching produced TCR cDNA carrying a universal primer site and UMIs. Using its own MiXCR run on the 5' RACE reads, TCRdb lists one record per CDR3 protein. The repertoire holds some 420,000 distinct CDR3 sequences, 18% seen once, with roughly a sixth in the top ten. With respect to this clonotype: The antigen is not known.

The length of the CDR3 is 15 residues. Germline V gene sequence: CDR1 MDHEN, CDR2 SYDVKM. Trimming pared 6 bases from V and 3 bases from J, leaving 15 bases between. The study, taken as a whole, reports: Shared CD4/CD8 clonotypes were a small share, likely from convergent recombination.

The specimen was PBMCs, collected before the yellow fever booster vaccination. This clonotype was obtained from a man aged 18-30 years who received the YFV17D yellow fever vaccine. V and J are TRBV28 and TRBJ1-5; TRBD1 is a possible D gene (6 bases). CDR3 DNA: TGTGCCAGCAGCGGGCAGGGGATAGACAATCAGCCCCAGCATTTT. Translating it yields CASSGQGIDNQPQHF.